These 26 T cell receptor beta chains were all obtained from the same sample, sequenced in a study of blood T cell repertoires in COVID-19 (dated by TCRdb to 2019 to 2021). The method behind the library was the immunoSEQ multiplex PCR assay. Entries here come from immuneACCESS through TCRdb and include only in-frame sequences with V and J called. Some clones fail to appear in such tables; in the studies checked, an unresolved V gene covers under half of the shortfall, and the cause of the remainder is unknown. This sample gives tens of thousands of clones in total; approximately 85% of them show up just once. The ten biggest clones cover about 13% of the sample. Sequencing used peripheral blood. The receptors shown here come from a human donor in a cohort sampled during active COVID-19.

This sequence joins TRBV15 and TRBJ2-2; 10 nucleotides line up with TRBD2. Germline CDR1 reads LNHNV; CDR2 reads YYDKDF (reference sequence). J lost 0 bases, V lost 4 bases, and 8 bases had no gene match. This CDR3 is built from 18 residues. The CDR3 is CATSTLAGEPTNTGELFF. The CDR3 DNA reads TGTGCCACCAGCACCCTAGCGGGAGAGCCGACGAACACCGGGGAGCTGTTTTTT.

The CDR3 protein is CASSPPGTGVGVPQHF. In DNA, the CDR3 is TGTGCCAGCAGCCCGCCCGGGACAGGGGTTGGTGTCCCCCAGCATTTT. The chain recombines TRBV28 with TRBJ1-5; TRBD1 agrees at 10 bases. Germline V gives CDR1 MDHEN, CDR2 SYDVKM. The CDR3 runs to 16 residues. V lost 6 bases and J lost 10; bases outside the gene matches: 15.

V usage is TRBV24-1 and J usage is TRBJ2-2; D perhaps matches TRBD1 (6 bases). The CDR3 is made up of 13 amino acids. V shed 9 bases and J shed 0 bases, with 7 bases lying between them. Germline V gene data show CDR1 as KGHDR and CDR2 as SFDVKD. DNA of the CDR3: TGTGCCACCCGGACAGCGAACACCGGGGAGCTGTTTTTT. This encodes CATRTANTGELFF.

This clone showed up just a few times. The rearrangement joins TRBV5-4 to TRBJ1-1; 9 bases match TRBD1. Trimming cost V 5 bases and J 11 bases; bases outside gene matches: 16. Looked up from germline, CDR1 is SGHNT and CDR2 is YYREEE (reference sequence). The CDR3 covers 15 residues. This CDR3 is CASSSRRDRERPAFF. The DNA for the CDR3 is TGTGCCAGCAGTTCCCGCCGGGACAGGGAACGACCGGCTTTCTTT.

The V call is TRBV6-5, the J call TRBJ1-4; a possible D gene is TRBD1 (6 bases). Germline-derived CDR1 and CDR2 are MNHEY and SVGAGI. The CDR3 loop spans 15 amino acids. The V and J ends lost 8 bases and 8 bases respectively, with 21 bases between them. The CDR3 is CASHLQGPTGEKLFF. CDR3 sequence (DNA): TGTGCCAGCCACTTACAGGGCCCAACGGGGGAAAAACTGTTTTTT.

V is TRBV5-1 and J is TRBJ2-2; D not certain. CDR3 size: 15 residues. Trimming shortened V by 0 bases and J by 1 base, and 7 bases separated the two germline ends. Germline CDR1 reads SGHRS; CDR2 reads YFSETQ. The CDR3: CASSLVRQNTGELFF. DNA of the CDR3: TGCGCCAGCAGCTTGGTGAGGCAGAACACCGGGGAGCTGTTTTTT.

The chain couples TRBV15 to TRBJ2-2, with D hard to call. V was trimmed by 3 bases and J by 7 bases, leaving 6 bases between them. From germline, CDR1 is LNHNV and CDR2 YYDKDF (reference sequence). This CDR3 is built from 12 residues. The CDR3 DNA reads as TGTGCCACCAGCAGTGTTATCGGGGAGCTGTTTTTT. It codes for CATSSVIGELFF. Based on the CDR3 plus reference TRBV15 and TRBJ2-2, the full variable domain is DAMVIQNPRYQVTQFGKPVTLSCSQTLNHNVMYWYQQKSSQAPKLLFHYYDKDFNNEADTPDNFQSRRPNTSFCFLDIRSPGLGDTAMYLCATSSVIGELFFGEGSRLTVL.

The chain recombines TRBV10-1 with TRBJ1-1; 10 bases are shared with TRBD1. J gave up 2 bases and V 5 bases, and 8 bases lay outside the gene matches. There are 16 residues in the CDR3. The germline CDR1 and CDR2 sequences are WNHNN and SYGVQD (reference sequence). The DNA of the CDR3 is TGCGCCAGCAGTACCGGGACAGGGGCCTTTAACACTGAAGCTTTCTTT. Translation: CASSTGTGAFNTEAFF.

This rearrangement joins TRBV19 to TRBJ1-5; 7 nucleotides line up with TRBD1. Germline V lookup: CDR1 LNHDA, CDR2 SQIVND (reference sequence). V lost 1 base and J lost 4; bases outside the gene matches: 4. CDR3 length equals 15 residues. CDR3 sequence (DNA): TGTGCCAGTAGTATAGGATCAGGGGGGAATCAGCCCCAGCATTTT. It translates to CASSIGSGGNQPQHF.

V gene TRBV5-6 combines with J gene TRBJ1-5; tentative D call: TRBD1 (5 bases). Per germline, CDR1 SGHDT and CDR2 YYEEEE. Trimming left V 1 base short and J 6 bases short, with 8 bases between. The CDR3 consists of 13 residues. The CDR3 region has the DNA TGTGCCAGCAGCTTGAATCAGGGTCAGCCCCAGCATTTT. This encodes CASSLNQGQPQHF.

This clone was recorded once. This chain uses TRBV5-1 with TRBJ2-1; TRBD2 matches 13 bases. CDR3 size: 18 residues. Germline CDR1 and CDR2: SGHRS and YFSETQ. V lost 0 bases and J lost 8; bases outside the gene matches: 11. The CDR3 loop reads CASSLVGLAGKAVDEQFF. The DNA for the CDR3 is TGCGCCAGCAGCTTGGTGGGACTAGCGGGGAAAGCAGTCGATGAGCAGTTCTTC.

Comment on this clone: The sample carries other DNA sequences with the same CDR3. The chain employs TRBV5-4 and TRBJ2-5, with TRBD2 matching 7 bases. V lost 0 bases and J lost 4; bases outside the gene matches: 6. The germline V gene has CDR1 SGHNT and CDR2 YYREEE (reference sequence). There are 15 residues in the CDR3. The CDR3 nucleotides are TGTGCCAGCAGCTTGGGCGGGTCGGGAGGAGAGACCCAGTACTTC. It translates to CASSLGGSGGETQYF.

V usage is TRBV9 and J usage is TRBJ2-1, with TRBD2 identical over 9 bases. J gave up 5 bases and V 0 bases, and 3 bases lay outside the gene matches. The CDR3 loop spans 15 amino acids. Germline-derived CDR1 and CDR2 are SGDLS and YYNGEE. For the CDR3, the DNA is TGTGCCAGCAGCGTAGTGGCTAGCGGGAACAATGAGCAGTTCTTC. Protein product: CASSVVASGNNEQFF.

This chain connects TRBV5-1 to TRBJ2-3, with D tentatively TRBD1 (6 bases). The CDR3 contains 15 residues. Trimming removed 0 bases at V and 4 bases at J, with 12 bases between. The V gene's germline CDR1 is SGHRS and CDR2 YFSETQ. The CDR3 region is CASSLENRVADTQYF. For the CDR3, the DNA is TGCGCCAGCAGCTTGGAGAACAGGGTGGCAGATACGCAGTATTTT.

The V and J genes are TRBV11-3 and TRBJ2-5, with D hard to call. CDR3 size: 15 residues. CDR1 SGHNT and CDR2 YENEEA come from the germline V gene. Trimming shortened V by 1 base and J by 5 bases, and 14 bases separated the two germline ends. CDR3 region: CASSLGGPGGETQYF. CDR3 DNA sequence: TGTGCCAGCAGCTTAGGAGGCCCTGGTGGGGAGACCCAGTACTTC.

V is TRBV19 and J is TRBJ1-2; no firm D call. The V gene's germline CDR1 is LNHDA and CDR2 SQIVND (reference sequence). The CDR3 has 11 amino acids. The germline V and J ends were trimmed by 3 bases and 6 bases, with 5 bases remaining between them. The CDR3 DNA reads as TGTGCCAGTAGTATTAGTCATGGCTACACCTTC. Translation gives CASSISHGYTF.

This clone is medium-sized in the sample. The chain links TRBV4-1 to TRBJ2-2, with D tentatively TRBD2 (6 bases). CDR1 is MGHRA, CDR2 YSYEKL, per germline. The CDR3 extends over 15 amino acids. V was shortened by 5 bases and J by 3 bases, with 13 bases between the two germline ends. CDR3 sequence reads: CASSSPTGDTGELFF. The CDR3 bases are TGCGCCAGCAGCTCCCCAACGGGGGACACCGGGGAGCTGTTTTTT.

The gene calls are TRBV2 and TRBJ1-5; D is unresolved. Germline values: CDR1 SNHLY, CDR2 FYNNEI. The germline V and J ends were trimmed by 6 bases and 0 bases, with 12 bases remaining between them. CDR3 length: 15 residues. CDR3 DNA sequence: TGTGCCAGCAGGCCTCAGGTCTATAGCAATCAGCCCCAGCATTTT. This encodes CASRPQVYSNQPQHF.

The chain has TRBV7-3 and TRBJ2-2, with a possible D match to TRBD2 (6 bases). Germline CDR1 and CDR2: SGHTA and FQGTGA. The CDR3 loop spans 14 amino acids. The V gene lost 3 bases and the J gene lost 4 bases, with 9 bases spanning the gap. The CDR3 nucleotides are TGTGCCAGCAGCTTGAGGGGAGGCACCGGGGAGCTGTTTTTT. It yields the protein CASSLRGGTGELFF.

J is TRBJ2-7 and V is TRBV9; 7 bases fit TRBD1. The CDR3 has 15 residues. The J segment lost 3 bases and the V segment lost 0 bases, leaving 6 bases of the junction unmatched. Germline CDR1 is SGDLS and CDR2 is YYNGEE. Here the CDR3 DNA reads TGTGCCAGCAGCGTAGGGACAGGTTTTAACTACGAGCAGTACTTC. Translation: CASSVGTGFNYEQYF.

This clone is a singleton in its sample. The genes are TRBV30 and TRBJ2-7; 9 positions match TRBD1. Germline CDR1 reads GTSNPN; CDR2 reads SVGIG (reference sequence). V was pared by 2 bases and J by 2 bases, with 1 base of the junction left unmatched. This CDR3 has 13 residues. CDR3 protein: CAWSHRGPYEQYF. The CDR3 bases are TGTGCCTGGAGTCACAGGGGGCCCTACGAGCAGTACTTC.

The genes are TRBV6-5 and TRBJ2-1, with 12 bases identical to TRBD2. CDR1 and CDR2 from the germline V gene are MNHEY and SVGAGI. Germline trimming cut 6 bases from V and 6 bases from J; bases unmatched to any gene: 6. This CDR3 region has 15 residues. The CDR3 region is CASRKTSGSANEQFF. The CDR3 region has the DNA TGTGCCAGCAGGAAGACTAGCGGGAGCGCCAATGAGCAGTTCTTC.

This chain connects TRBV9 to TRBJ2-1, with 7 bases fitting TRBD2. The junction had 5 bases not matched to a gene; V was cut back by 0 bases and J by 2 bases. This CDR3 has 16 amino acids. The germline gives CDR1 SGDLS, CDR2 YYNGEE. The chain's CDR3 is CASSVVGGSAYNEQFF. As DNA, the CDR3 is TGTGCCAGCAGCGTAGTAGGCGGGAGCGCCTACAATGAGCAGTTCTTC.

This clone was found a few times. This chain uses TRBV11-3 with TRBJ2-2; perhaps TRBD2 as D (6 bases). The CDR3 contains 13 residues. Germline V gene sequence: CDR1 SGHNT, CDR2 YENEEA. V lost 4 bases, J lost 7 bases, and 10 bases lay in between. CDR3 sequence: CASSSGVVGELFF. The CDR3 DNA reads TGTGCCAGCAGCTCGGGGGTCGTCGGGGAGCTGTTTTTT.

The chain couples TRBV4-2 to TRBJ2-7; maybe TRBD1 (5 bases). CDR1 LGHNA and CDR2 YNFKEQ come from the germline V gene. CDR3 length: 15 amino acids. V was shortened by 0 bases and J by 6 bases, with 15 bases between the two germline ends. CDR3 DNA sequence: TGTGCCAGCAGCCAAGATACCTATAGGGGATCCGAGCAGTACTTC. Residues: CASSQDTYRGSEQYF.

The chain is built from TRBV5-6 and TRBJ1-6, with a weak D call TRBD1 (5 bases). Germline V gene sequence: CDR1 SGHDT, CDR2 YYEEEE. The CDR3 is made up of 14 amino acids. With 4 bases removed from V and 6 bases from J, the gap between germline ends came to 11 bases. In DNA form, the CDR3 reads TGTGCCAGCAGCCCCGGGGGGTTTAATTCACCCCTCCACTTT. Encoded protein: CASSPGGFNSPLHF.